The T cell receptor beta chain described here comes from a study of OX40 agonist ivuxolimab in advanced cancers. The wider study: Those treated in dose escalation had hepatocellular carcinoma, melanoma, renal cell cancer or head and neck cancer.

Generated by immunoSEQ multiplex PCR, the TCRdb table keeps only in-frame clones and is missing some. The sample consists of around 64,000 clones, around 80% of them appearing once. The CDR3 length is 16 residues. V gave up 5 bases and J gave up 3 bases; unmatched junction bases: 9. The germline V gene encodes CDR1 SEHNR and CDR2 FQNEAQ (reference sequence). This chain joins TRBV7-9 and TRBJ2-3, with 9 nucleotides matching TRBD2. Sequences were derived from CD4+ or CD8+ T cells sorted from blood, sampled in a trial of the OX40 agonist ivuxolimab. The receptor comes from an adult with an advanced solid tumor such as melanoma, head and neck, liver or kidney cancer. CDR3: CASSQSSGGRTDTQYF. The CDR3 region has the DNA TGTGCCAGCAGCCAAAGTAGCGGGGGTCGAACAGATACGCAGTATTTT.